This TCR beta chain was recovered during a study of T-cell reconstitution after alpha-beta-depleted transplantation in children. Per the germline V gene, CDR1 is KGHSH and CDR2 is LQKENI. There are 11 residues in the CDR3. Study-level points and caveats: Surviving recipient T cells and intrathymic progenitors accounted for some patients' high TCRbeta diversity at day 60. At around two months after transplant, the alpha-beta T cells were reportedly derived from several hundred expanded clones that came from non-depleted graft cells. After one year, T-cell counts and TCRbeta diversity mostly came from new T cells.

Using unique molecular identifiers, the investigators prepared the TCRbeta library. A single record per CDR3 protein comes from TCRdb applying MiXCR to the PCR reads. This table has hundreds of thousands of distinct CDR3 sequences, 10% to 15% appearing once. This clonotype has a count of ten or more. Its specificity is not known. Sequencing was performed on PBMCs, mostly from graft donor cells, taken 360 days after TCRalphabeta/CD19-depleted stem cell transplant. This clonotype was obtained from a male patient younger than 18 who had a stem cell transplant for acute myeloid leukemia, so the T cells may come from the graft donor. V gene TRBV18 combines with J gene TRBJ2-2; D is ambiguous. The CDR3 region has the DNA TGTCTCCCACCGAACACCGGGGAGCTGTTTTTT. Translation gives CLPPNTGELFF. The entire variable domain, with the rest obtained from reference TRBV18 and TRBJ2-2, is as follows: NAGVMQNPRHLVRRRGQEARLRCSPMKGHSHVYWYRQLPEEGLKFMVYLQKENIIDESGMPKERFSAEFPKEGPSILRIQQVVRGDSAAYFCLPPNTGELFFGEGSRLTVL.